The entry below describes one TCR beta chain. Its recognized antigen is unknown. The sample holds no much larger clone one base away, and base qualities are not on file. The data were obtained in a study of response to subunit inactivated influenza vaccine (dated by TCRdb to between 2017 and 2018). Context from the whole study: To follow how T cells responded to a trivalent subunit inactivated influenza vaccine, the researchers relied on deep quantitative profiling of the T cell receptor repertoire.

The library was produced with RT-PCR. Sequenced using an Illumina HiSeq 2500. The public reads were quality trimmed at Q25 with fastp and then assembled into clones with MiXCR by TCRdb, keeping productive beta chains. Each CDR3 protein gets just one entry, which takes the most common genes and DNA from the rows behind it. Recorded for this sample are about 540,000 distinct CDR3 sequences; less than 25% of them occurred a single time. Of the sample, approximately 3% falls within the top ten clones. Points the paper makes about the study in general: According to the authors, only a limited number of new T cells may be recruited by each seasonal influenza vaccination.

Including the terminal cysteine and phenylalanine, the CDR3 comprises 14 residues. The only DNA kept is the CDR3, 42 bases in frame from the first base. Taken from the germline V gene (reference sequence), the CDR1 and CDR2 loops are MNHEY and SMNVEV. V and J lose 4 bases and 4 bases, and a span of 11 bases separates them. The sample also formed part of further work on T cells expressing NK-cell markers. The second publication reports: The TCR beta cDNA libraries were made using 5'RACE template switching, a step that added both a universal primer site and unique molecular identifiers. In sorted CD3+CD56+NKG2C+, CD3+CD56+NKG2C- and CD3+CD56-NKG2C+ T-cell subsets from several donors, TCR beta-chain repertoires were profiled. Of the eight sequenced donors, seven were found to be HCMV-seropositive and one was found to be HCMV-seronegative. To restrict sorting to alphabetaTCR-expressing T cells, an anti-gammadeltaTCR antibody was added in several experiments. For about 6 donors, the dominant CD3+CD56+NKG2C+ clonotypes were among the top 10 CD8+ clonotypes and accounted for about 1.0-8% of CD8+ T cells. Those dominant clonotypes were again the most abundant among CD3+CD56-NKG2C+ cells in several donors, at about 25-60.1%. It remained unclear whether the expanded NKG2C-expressing T cell clones were specific for HCMV antigens. The study sequenced eight donors, all healthy volunteers chosen at random: three men and five women. A commercial ELISA kit detecting HCMV-specific IgG in serum was used to determine HCMV serostatus. Peripheral blood mononuclear cells were isolated from blood by Ficoll density gradient centrifugation. Magnetic immunoseparation with Miltenyi isolation kits was used to isolate CD4+ and CD8+ T cells from PBMC. cDNA synthesis was primed from the TCR beta constant segment, followed by two successive PCR amplification steps. The libraries were sequenced on Illumina HiSeq 2000/2500, MiSeq or NextSeq, producing 2 x 150 bp reads. Reads were demultiplexed and grouped by UMI with MIGEC, and clonotypes were assembled and quantified with MiTCR. Only TCR cDNA sequences supported by at least two reads were kept to exclude erroneous sequences. The tcR package was used for downstream repertoire analysis, and clonotypes were matched across fractions by CDR3 nucleotide sequence plus V segment. VDJmatch was used to annotate antigen specificity against VDJdb, with one amino acid substitution in CDR3 permitted.

The sequences come from CD4+ T cells sorted from PBMCs, collected approximately 12 days after vaccination. The receptor was derived from a man over 45 who received an inactivated influenza vaccine. Donor details come from another sample of the same person, matched by shared clones. Here the chain combines TRBV27 and TRBJ1-5; no D gene call is confident. CDR3 reads: CASSSSWGNQPQHF. The DNA sequence follows: TGTGCCAGCAGTTCTTCATGGGGAAATCAGCCCCAGCATTTT.